This T cell receptor beta chain was obtained from a study of shared clonotypes between healthy human individuals. Study results and limitations: Generation probabilities were higher for clonotypes shared across all four sorted-subset donors than for unshared ones.

For this clone: Its antigen is not identified.

This was a deep-level run. It was across several immunoSEQ plates that each subset's genomic DNA was evenly split. TCRdb keeps only in-frame clones here, not all; method: immunoSEQ multiplex PCR. Counted here are more than 500,000 clones, approximately 96% occurring once; the ten biggest clones make up approximately 0.11%. CD45RO-negative, CCR7-selected cells formed the naive CD8 fraction, which excluded terminally differentiated effector memory CD45RA+ cells. The sequence came from a woman in her twenties or thirties in good health. Specimen: naive CD8+ T cells sorted from blood.

The CDR3 DNA reads TGTGCCAGCAGTTACTCGGAGATTAACTATGGCTACACCTTC. Its protein product is CASSYSEINYGYTF. This rearrangement joins TRBV6-5 to TRBJ1-2; unclear D gene. V gave up 0 bases and J gave up 1 base, with 6 bases separating them. Germline V gives CDR1 MNHEY, CDR2 SVGAGI. The CDR3 covers 14 residues.